This T cell receptor beta chain was sequenced during a study of T cells after yellow fever vaccination. Broader study findings: Few clonotypes appeared in both CD4 and CD8 compartments. Contaminants from the bulk population, in the form of abundant clonotypes, could be found in FACS-sorted repertoires.

Per the germline V gene, CDR1 is SGHAT and CDR2 is FQNNGV. The CDR3 is 15 residues long. V gave up 5 bases and J gave up 5 bases; unmatched junction bases: 11. Regarding this clonotype: Its antigen is not known.

TCRdb re-analysed the 5' RACE reads in MiXCR, keeping a single row per CDR3 protein. The sample holds around 340,000 distinct CDR3 sequences, 8.7% seen once. This sequence was found in a young man who received the YFV17D yellow fever vaccine. Specimen: PBMCs, collected on the day of the first yellow fever vaccination. V usage is TRBV11-2 and J usage is TRBJ2-7; 8 bases map to TRBD2. The CDR3 here is CASSDRGGSFHEQYF. The CDR3 bases are TGTGCCAGCAGCGACCGGGGGGGCTCGTTCCACGAGCAGTACTTC.